These 14 T cell receptor beta chains were all obtained from the same sample, sequenced in a study of T cells and Merkel cell carcinoma outcomes. The table came from immunoSEQ multiplex PCR; TCRdb's copy has only in-frame clones and leaves some out. The sample has 15,000 to 16,000 clones; about four fifths are singletons. Material: tumor tissue from Merkel cell carcinoma. The source is a human donor with Merkel cell carcinoma.

DNA for the CDR3: TGTGCCACAGGGGCCTTTAACTATGGCTACACCTTC. Its protein is CATGAFNYGYTF. The V call is TRBV28, the J call TRBJ1-2; a possible D gene is TRBD1 (6 bases). Germline V gene data show CDR1 as MDHEN and CDR2 as SYDVKM. V lost 10 bases, J lost 1 base, and 10 bases lay in between. The CDR3 totals 12 residues.

This clone was detected once. The J gene is TRBJ1-4, the V gene TRBV28; 8 nucleotides match TRBD1. CDR1 MDHEN and CDR2 SYDVKM come from the germline V gene. The CDR3 loop spans 14 amino acids. V dropped 6 bases and J dropped 7; count of bases not matched to a gene: 7. The CDR3 reads CASSRQGAGEKLFF. The CDR3 nucleotides are TGTGCCAGCAGCCGCCAGGGGGCGGGTGAAAAACTGTTTTTT.

The CDR3 sequence is CASSAQGTNYGYTF. CDR3 DNA sequence: TGTGCCAGCAGCGCACAGGGGACTAACTATGGCTACACCTTC. The chain has TRBV9 and TRBJ1-2; 7 nucleotides agree with TRBD1. The CDR3 runs 14 residues. The V gene end was trimmed by 3 bases and the J gene end by 0 bases; junction bases not matched to a gene: 2. Germline loops: CDR1 SGDLS, CDR2 YYNGEE.

V and J are TRBV9 and TRBJ2-1; TRBD2 matches 7 bases. The CDR3 runs 16 residues. Germline values: CDR1 SGDLS, CDR2 YYNGEE. Trimming removed 3 bases from V and 0 bases from J; junction bases left unmatched: 6. CDR3 residues: CASSGGGIDSYNEQFF. DNA of the CDR3: TGTGCCAGCAGCGGGGGGGGGATCGACTCCTACAATGAGCAGTTCTTC.

The chain recombines TRBV5-6 with TRBJ1-2; D is undetermined. Between the trimmed V and J ends, which lost 2 bases and 8 bases, there was a span of 10 bases. The CDR3 is made up of 12 amino acids. The germline CDR1 and CDR2 sequences are SGHDT and YYEEEE. Written as DNA, the CDR3 is TGTGCCAGCAGCTTTTCAAAGTGGGGCTACACCTTC. Residues: CASSFSKWGYTF.

The chain couples TRBV6-6 to TRBJ2-1; D is uncertain. There are 14 residues in the CDR3. Germline CDR1 is MNHNY and CDR2 is SVGAGI (reference sequence). V gave up 7 bases and J gave up 8 bases, with 18 bases separating them. This CDR3 reads CASTKKMSGHEQFF. CDR3 sequence (DNA): TGTGCCAGCACTAAGAAGATGTCAGGCCATGAGCAGTTCTTC.

The chain recombines TRBV27 with TRBJ2-2, with D perhaps matching TRBD1 (5 bases). CDR3 length: 15 amino acids. Germline V gene data show CDR1 as MNHEY and CDR2 as SMNVEV (reference sequence). Deletions cut 2 bases from V and 3 bases from J, with 10 bases between. The CDR3, as DNA: TGTGCCAGCAGTTTAGCCAGGGTGGACACCGGGGAGCTGTTTTTT. It is translated as CASSLARVDTGELFF.

The gene calls are TRBV5-1 and TRBJ2-1, with D possibly matching TRBD2 (5 bases). The CDR3 runs to 13 residues. CDR1 is SGHRS, CDR2 YFSETQ, per germline. V was trimmed by 5 bases and J by 4 bases, leaving 10 bases between them. The DNA of the CDR3 is TGCGCCAGCAGGGACGGGGAGTACAATGAGCAGTTCTTC. Translation gives CASRDGEYNEQFF.

The gene calls are TRBV5-1 and TRBJ1-2; no firm D call. The CDR3 spans 13 residues. The germline gives CDR1 SGHRS, CDR2 YFSETQ. V was trimmed by 4 bases and J by 1 base, leaving 8 bases between them. CDR3 residues: CASSVGGNYGYTF. In DNA form, the CDR3 reads TGCGCCAGCAGCGTAGGAGGTAACTATGGCTACACCTTC. Based on the CDR3 plus reference TRBV5-1 and TRBJ1-2, the full variable domain is KAGVTQTPRYLIKTRGQQVTLSCSPISGHRSVSWYQQTPGQGLQFLFEYFSETQRNKGNFPGRFSGRQFSNSRSEMNVSTLELGDSALYLCASSVGGNYGYTFGSGTRLTVV.

The V and J genes are TRBV6-5 and TRBJ2-7; TRBD1 matches at 8 bases. Germline V gene sequence: CDR1 MNHEY, CDR2 SVGAGI. Unmatched junction bases numbered 4, after V lost 2 bases and J lost 4 bases. This CDR3 is 14 amino acids long. CDR3 sequence: CASSYGDRRYEQYF. The CDR3 DNA sequence: TGTGCCAGCAGTTACGGGGACAGGCGATACGAGCAGTACTTC.

A single count supports this clone. The chain employs TRBV27 and TRBJ1-1; D is perhaps TRBD1 (5 bases). Trimming removed 5 bases from V and 2 bases from J, with 12 bases in between. Germline-derived CDR1 and CDR2 are MNHEY and SMNVEV (reference sequence). The CDR3 runs 14 residues. The CDR3 here is CASSLRDGNTEAFF. The CDR3 DNA reads as TGTGCCAGCAGTCTCCGGGACGGAAACACTGAAGCTTTCTTT.

The J gene is TRBJ2-1, the V gene TRBV11-3; D might be TRBD1 (5 bases). The CDR3 is made up of 14 amino acids. Trimming removed 1 base from V and 5 bases from J, with 9 bases in between. Germline CDR1 and CDR2: SGHNT and YENEEA. CDR3 DNA sequence: TGTGCCAGCAGCTTAGGTCTAGGGGACAATGAGCAGTTCTTC. Encoded protein: CASSLGLGDNEQFF.

This clone was seen a few times. This chain links TRBV9 with TRBJ2-6; TRBD1 matches at 7 bases. V was clipped by 3 bases and J by 1 base; unmatched bases: 7. This CDR3 region has 17 residues. Germline CDR1 reads SGDLS; CDR2 reads YYNGEE. The CDR3 reads CASSAPGTVSGANVLTF. The CDR3 bases are TGTGCCAGCAGCGCCCCTGGGACAGTGTCTGGGGCCAACGTCCTGACTTTC.

By sample share, this clone is medium-sized. The chain links TRBV7-9 to TRBJ1-6; D uncertain. Germline V gene sequence: CDR1 SEHNR, CDR2 FQNEAQ (reference sequence). The CDR3 has 13 residues. V lost 1 base and J lost 8, with 6 bases in between. The CDR3 nucleotides read TGTGCCAGCAGCTTAGGGGGTGATTCACCCCTCCACTTT. It yields the protein CASSLGGDSPLHF. Full variable domain (missing parts from reference TRBV7-9 and TRBJ1-6): DTGVSQNPRHKITKRGQNVTFRCDPISEHNRLYWYRQTLGQGPEFLTYFQNEAQLEKSRLLSDRFSAERPKGSFSTLEIQRTEQGDSAMYLCASSLGGDSPLHFGNGTRLTVT.